The rows below give T cell receptor beta chains drawn from one sample of a study of T-cell memory formation after mild COVID-19. Via MiXCR, TCRdb re-called the 5' RACE reads, giving one row per CDR3 protein. In the table there are around 260,000 distinct CDR3 sequences, about 16% of which are singletons. Sequenced: PBMCs or a T cell subset sorted from them (not recorded which). The origin of the receptors is a man younger than 35 who had mild COVID-19 (a few samples of this study predate the infection). Cell type and time point are not known. The CDR3 runs from the conserved cysteine through the conserved F or W. Fields, in order: J gene, D gene, V gene, clone size, CDR3 protein, CDR3 DNA. The D gene is left open where the match is weak. Size values are once, few and many counts, or a class for expanded clones, and some rows have none.

TRBJ2-3	NA	TRBV12-3/TRBV12-4	NA	CASTRGPSTDTQYF	TGTGCCAGCACCCGGGGGCCTAGCACAGATACGCAGTATTTT
TRBJ2-5	NA	TRBV4-1	few	CASSHQVRGLDQETQYF	TGCGCCAGCAGCCACCAAGTACGGGGACTGGACCAAGAGACCCAGTACTTC
TRBJ2-7	NA	TRBV4-3	NA	CASSQDRRGHEQYF	TGCGCCAGCAGCCAAGATAGGAGGGGACACGAGCAGTACTTC
TRBJ1-2	NA	TRBV9	few	CASSVDGEEGDGYGYTF	TGTGCCAGCAGCGTAGATGGGGAGGAGGGCGATGGCTATGGCTACACCTTC
TRBJ2-5	NA	TRBV6-6	NA	CASRATGTETQYF	TGTGCCAGCAGGGCCACAGGGACTGAGACCCAGTACTTC
TRBJ2-5	TRBD2	TRBV10-3	NA	CAISDSAGAQETQYF	TGTGCCATCAGTGACTCAGCGGGGGCACAAGAGACCCAGTACTTC
TRBJ2-7	TRBD1	TRBV7-8	few	CASSIRQGQEQYF	TGTGCCAGCAGCATCAGACAGGGGCAAGAGCAGTACTTC
TRBJ1-2	NA	TRBV24-1	few	CATSVDRAYGYTF	TGTGCCACCAGTGTAGACAGAGCCTATGGCTACACCTTC
TRBJ1-1	TRBD1	TRBV20-1	once	CSALDRQYEAFF	TGCAGTGCTCTGGACAGGCAATATGAAGCTTTCTTT
TRBJ1-2	TRBD1	TRBV20-1	NA	CSATRTGTYHNYGYTF	TGCAGTGCTACTAGGACAGGAACGTACCATAACTATGGCTACACCTTC
TRBJ1-2	NA	TRBV5-1	NA	CASREREVPRVYGYTF	TGCGCCAGCAGGGAGCGGGAGGTCCCCCGAGTCTATGGCTACACCTTC
TRBJ1-1	NA	TRBV4-2	NA	CASSQDREWNTEAFF	TGTGCCAGCAGCCAAGACAGGGAATGGAACACTGAAGCTTTCTTT
TRBJ2-3	NA	TRBV12-3/TRBV12-4	NA	CASSAIRDTQYF	TGTGCCAGCAGCGCAATTCGGGATACGCAGTATTTT
TRBJ2-7	TRBD2	TRBV6-5	NA	CASSPAGDYEQYF	TGTGCCAGCAGTCCAGCGGGGGACTACGAGCAGTACTTC
TRBJ1-5	NA	TRBV24-1	NA	CATSDIDSNQPQHF	TGTGCCACCAGTGATATCGACAGCAATCAGCCCCAGCATTTT
TRBJ2-5	TRBD1	TRBV20-1	NA	CSAHRGLETQYF	TGCAGTGCTCACAGGGGGCTCGAGACCCAGTACTTC
TRBJ2-3	TRBD1	TRBV5-4	NA	CASSFRGGRTDTQYF	TGTGCCAGCAGCTTTAGAGGGGGCCGCACAGATACGCAGTATTTT
TRBJ1-1	TRBD1	TRBV11-2	few	CASSSGTALEAFF	TGTGCCAGCAGCTCCGGGACAGCCCTTGAAGCTTTCTTT
TRBJ2-3	NA	TRBV6-1	few	CASSEKSDTQYF	TGTGCCAGCAGTGAAAAATCAGATACGCAGTATTTT
TRBJ2-3	TRBD2	TRBV5-5	many	CASSLQAGAVSTDTQYF	TGTGCCAGCAGCTTGCAAGCGGGGGCTGTGAGCACAGATACGCAGTATTTT
TRBJ2-5	TRBD1	TRBV4-3	NA	CASSQRTGEETQYF	TGCGCCAGCAGCCAGCGGACAGGGGAAGAGACCCAGTACTTC
TRBJ2-5	TRBD2	TRBV10-3	few	CAISTLWGGPETQYF	TGTGCCATCAGTACCCTCTGGGGGGGTCCAGAGACCCAGTACTTC
TRBJ2-1	NA	TRBV5-1	NA	CASSPDSGWTANEQFF	TGCGCCAGCAGCCCGGACAGCGGATGGACGGCCAATGAGCAGTTCTTC
TRBJ2-3	NA	TRBV29-1	few	CSVGGYATLNTDTQYF	TGCAGCGTTGGTGGTTACGCTACCCTAAACACAGATACGCAGTATTTT
TRBJ1-1	NA	TRBV5-1	few	CASSPRPDEGTEAFF	TGCGCCAGCAGCCCCAGACCCGACGAAGGCACTGAAGCTTTCTTT
TRBJ2-3	NA	TRBV5-1	few	CASSPEGARQYF	TGCGCCAGCAGCCCGGAGGGGGCACGGCAGTATTTT